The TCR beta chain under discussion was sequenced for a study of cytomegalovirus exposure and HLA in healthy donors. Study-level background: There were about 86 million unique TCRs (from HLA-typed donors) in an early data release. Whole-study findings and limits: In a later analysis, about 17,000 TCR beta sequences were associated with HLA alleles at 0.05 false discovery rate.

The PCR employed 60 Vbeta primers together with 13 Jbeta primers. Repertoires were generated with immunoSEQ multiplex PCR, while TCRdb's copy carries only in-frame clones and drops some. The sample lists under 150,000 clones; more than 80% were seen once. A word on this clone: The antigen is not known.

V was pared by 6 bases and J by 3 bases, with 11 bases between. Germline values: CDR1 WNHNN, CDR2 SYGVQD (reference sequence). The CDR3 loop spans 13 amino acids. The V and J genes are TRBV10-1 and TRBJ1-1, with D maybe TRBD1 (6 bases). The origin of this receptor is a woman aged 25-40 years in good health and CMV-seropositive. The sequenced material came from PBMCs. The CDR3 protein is CASSRQADTEAFF. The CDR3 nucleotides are TGCGCCAGCAGCAGACAGGCGGACACTGAAGCTTTCTTT.